The clone carrying this T cell receptor (beta chain) showed up many times. No antigen is known for it. TCRdb re-called the 5' RACE reads through MiXCR, storing one row per CDR3 protein. The sample shows about 350,000 distinct CDR3 sequences, 20% to 25% of them seen only once. The record originates from a study of T-cell memory formation after mild COVID-19. Broader study findings: The CD4+ clones that contracted clustered mainly within CM and EM, and the CD8+ clones concentrated in EMRA. CD4+ bias marked clones expanding day 15 to 37, unlike balanced contracting clones.

Germline lookup yields CDR1 SGHRS and CDR2 YFSETQ. This CDR3 has 14 residues. V trimming: 3 bases; J trimming: 4 bases; junction bases outside the gene matches: 3. The receptor was isolated from a man younger than 35 who had mild COVID-19 (a few samples of this study predate the infection). Cell type and time point are not known. V and J are TRBV5-1 and TRBJ2-1, with 8 bases lining up with TRBD1. The specimen sequenced was PBMCs or a T cell subset sorted from them (not recorded which). The CDR3 sequence: CASSSGGGYNEQFF. The CDR3 region has the DNA TGCGCCAGCAGCTCAGGGGGCGGTTACAATGAGCAGTTCTTC. Filled out from reference TRBV5-1 and TRBJ2-1, the complete variable domain reads KAGVTQTPRYLIKTRGQQVTLSCSPISGHRSVSWYQQTPGQGLQFLFEYFSETQRNKGNFPGRFSGRQFSNSRSEMNVSTLELGDSALYLCASSSGGGYNEQFFGPGTRLTVL.